This is a list of T cell receptor beta chains from one sample in a study of cytomegalovirus exposure and HLA in healthy donors. Produced via immunoSEQ multiplex PCR; TCRdb's table is partial and in-frame only. The table has around 180,000 clones, about 78% seen once. Sequenced: PBMCs. These receptors were collected from a man in his 60s in good health and CMV-seronegative. Each CDR3 is given with its conserved first and last residue. The D gene is left open where the match is weak. Some rows mark clone size as missing; the rest say once, few, many or name a class of expanded clone.

TRBV7-9,-,TRBJ1-1,few,TGTGCCAGCAGCACTAACGTCGAGAGGAACACTGAAGCTTTCTTT,CASSTNVERNTEAFF
TRBV18,-,TRBJ1-3,once,TGTGCCACCACTCCGACGGGGTCTGGAAACACCATATATTTT,CATTPTGSGNTIYF
TRBV4-2,-,TRBJ2-3,-,TGTGCCAGCAGCCAAGTAGGAGCGGCCCCAGATACGCAGTATTTT,CASSQVGAAPDTQYF
TRBV4-2,-,TRBJ1-2,-,TGTGCCAGCAGCCAAGATACTAATGCGGTCTATGGCTACACCTTC,CASSQDTNAVYGYTF
TRBV19,TRBD1,TRBJ1-4,-,TGTGCCAGCGCTAGGGGACAGAATGAAAAACTGTTTTTT,CASARGQNEKLFF
TRBV6-1,-,TRBJ1-4,many,TGTGCCAGCAGTGACCTCTTAACAGGGAACGAAAAACTGTTTTTT,CASSDLLTGNEKLFF
TRBV5-4,-,TRBJ2-7,few,TGTGCCAGCAGCCCCGGGATGGAGTCTTACTACGAGCAGTACTTC,CASSPGMESYYEQYF
TRBV28,TRBD1,TRBJ1-2,-,TGTGCCAGCATTCGACAGGGCCAAAACTATGGCTACACCTTC,CASIRQGQNYGYTF
TRBV4-1,-,TRBJ1-3,once,TGCGCCAGCAGCCAGCGACAGGTCTCTGGAAACACCATATATTTT,CASSQRQVSGNTIYF
TRBV10-2,-,TRBJ1-3,-,TGCGCCAGCAGTGAGTCGACTCGACGTCCTGGAGGAAACACCATATATTTT,CASSESTRRPGGNTIYF
TRBV7-2,-,TRBJ2-3,-,TGTGCCAGCAGCTTAGGGGTTGGGGGGTACTCTAGCACAGATACGCAGTATTTT,CASSLGVGGYSSTDTQYF
TRBV6-6,-,TRBJ1-4,-,TGTGCCAGCAGTTACGGAACAGTACTTGGCGGGGAAAAACTGTTTTTT,CASSYGTVLGGEKLFF
TRBV2,-,TRBJ2-5,-,TGTGCCAGCAGTCTAGAGACCCAGTACTTC,CASSLETQYF
TRBV13,-,TRBJ2-3,-,TGTGCCAGCAGCTTTCGTAGCTCCACAGATACGCAGTATTTT,CASSFRSSTDTQYF
TRBV18,TRBD1,TRBJ1-5,-,TGTGCCAGCTCACCAGGACAGGGGGCATGGCCCCAGCATTTT,CASSPGQGAWPQHF
TRBV7-9,TRBD1,TRBJ2-3,few,TGTGCCAGCAGCTTAGCTCAGGGGGGCACAGATACGCAGTATTTT,CASSLAQGGTDTQYF
TRBV5-1,TRBD1,TRBJ1-1,-,TGCGCCAGCAGCCGGACAGGGAGGAACACTGAAGCTTTCTTT,CASSRTGRNTEAFF
TRBV29-1,-,TRBJ2-7,-,TGCAGCGCCCTTTCGAGCTCCTACGAGCAGTACTTC,CSALSSSYEQYF
TRBV5-6,TRBD2,TRBJ2-1,once,TGTGCCAGCAGTGCCCCCCTAGCGGGAGTTCGTGAGCAGTTCTTC,CASSAPLAGVREQFF
TRBV19,-,TRBJ1-1,-,TGTGCCAGTAGTAGACAGTTGAACACTGAAGCTTTCTTT,CASSRQLNTEAFF
TRBV29-1,-,TRBJ2-1,-,TGCAGCGTCGTTCCGGCGGACAATGAGCAGTTCTTC,CSVVPADNEQFF
TRBV27,-,TRBJ2-7,-,TGTGCCAGCAGCATGACTAGGAGCTCCTACGAGCAGTACTTC,CASSMTRSSYEQYF
TRBV9,TRBD2,TRBJ2-7,-,TGTGCCAGCAGCCCTGGGGCTAGCGGGAGGCCTATCTACGAGCAGTACTTC,CASSPGASGRPIYEQYF
TRBV15,-,TRBJ1-5,-,TGTGCCACCAGCAGAGATCAATTGGCAGGGGCACGCAATCAGCCCCAGCATTTT,CATSRDQLAGARNQPQHF
TRBV2,-,TRBJ1-2,-,TGCGCCAGCAGTGAATGGCGGTCTAACTATGGCTACACCTTC,CASSEWRSNYGYTF
TRBV18,TRBD2,TRBJ2-1,few,TGTGCCAGCTCACCACGGTGGCTAGCGGGAGAAGGTGAGCAGTTCTTC,CASSPRWLAGEGEQFF
TRBV2,-,TRBJ2-5,-,TGTGCCAGCAAAGCGGAGACCCAGTACTTC,CASKAETQYF
TRBV18,-,TRBJ2-7,-,TGTGCCAGCTCACCTACGCGGAGCTCCTACGAGCAGTACTTC,CASSPTRSSYEQYF
TRBV4-2,TRBD2,TRBJ2-7,-,TGTGCCAGCAGCCAAATAGGACTAGCGGGGGCCGAGCAGTACTTC,CASSQIGLAGAEQYF
TRBV10-1,TRBD1,TRBJ2-5,-,TGCGCCAGCAGTGAGCTGACAGGGCGAATCCAAGAGACCCAGTACTTC,CASSELTGRIQETQYF
TRBV27,TRBD2,TRBJ2-5,-,TGTGCCAGCAAGTCACTAGCGGGAGGTTGGGAGACCCAGTACTTC,CASKSLAGGWETQYF
TRBV27,TRBD2,TRBJ2-7,once,TGTGCCAGCAGTTTACTAGCGGGAGCGGTGAACGAGCAGTACTTC,CASSLLAGAVNEQYF
TRBV5-1,TRBD1,TRBJ2-7,-,TGCGCCAGCAGCGGGACGGGGACAGGGGGCGAGCAGTACTTC,CASSGTGTGGEQYF
TRBV4-2,-,TRBJ1-6,-,TGTGCCAGCAGCCAAGTAGGTCAAGGGAGCTCCTATAATTCACCCCTCCACTTT,CASSQVGQGSSYNSPLHF
TRBV6-5,TRBD1,TRBJ1-1,-,TGTGCCAGCAGTCCGAACCAACAGGGGGGAACTTTCTTT,CASSPNQQGGTFF
TRBV2,-,TRBJ2-3,-,TGTGCCAGCAGAGGGCGGGGCACAGATACGCAGTATTTT,CASRGRGTDTQYF
TRBV30,TRBD1,TRBJ1-5,once,TGTGCCTGGAGTGTCCCAGGGGGGTATCAGCCCCAGCATTTT,CAWSVPGGYQPQHF
TRBV7-9,-,TRBJ2-7,once,TGTGCCAGCAGCCAAAAGACCGGACAGATGGGCGAGCAGTACTTC,CASSQKTGQMGEQYF
TRBV5-1,-,TRBJ2-3,-,TGCGCCAGCGGCCGGGGAAATGAGGATACGCAGTATTTT,CASGRGNEDTQYF
TRBV5-1,-,TRBJ1-5,-,TGCGCCAGCAGCTTCGGGGATTACAATCAGCCCCAGAATTTT,CASSFGDYNQPQNF